The clone carrying this TCR beta chain was detected many times. Making the bulk TCR libraries relied on previously described methods and listed TCR primers. TCRdb analysed the PCR reads with MiXCR anew, one entry per CDR3 protein. The sample holds more than 550,000 distinct CDR3 sequences, about 25% seen once. The data are from a study of molecular identifiers for immune sequencing clone quantification. Naive CD8 library inputs spanned about 19,000 to 1,000,000 sorted cells and 10%, 30% or 50% RNA. Sorting isolated naive CD8 T cells as CD8+CD4-CCR7+CD45RA+ events. Germline-derived CDR1 and CDR2 are SEHNR and FQNEAQ (reference sequence). The CDR3 has 15 residues. The V end was cut by 4 bases, the J end by 0 bases, with 10 bases between.

The rearrangement links TRBV7-9 to TRBJ2-4, with D possibly matching TRBD1 (5 bases). This clonotype was obtained from a human donor in good health. Some libraries in this study had Jurkat cell RNA spiked in. The sequenced sample consisted of naive CD8+ T cells from blood, with Jurkat cell RNA spiked in. As for subset: FACS-sorted CD8+CD4-CCR7+CD45RA+ naive T cells. This CDR3 reads CASSSTGVAKNIQYF. The CDR3 nucleotides read TGTGCCAGCAGCTCAACAGGAGTAGCCAAAAACATTCAGTACTTC. Together with reference TRBV7-9 and TRBJ2-4, the CDR3 gives the full variable domain: DTGVSQNPRHKITKRGQNVTFRCDPISEHNRLYWYRQTLGQGPEFLTYFQNEAQLEKSRLLSDRFSAERPKGSFSTLEIQRTEQGDSAMYLCASSSTGVAKNIQYFGAGTRLSVL.